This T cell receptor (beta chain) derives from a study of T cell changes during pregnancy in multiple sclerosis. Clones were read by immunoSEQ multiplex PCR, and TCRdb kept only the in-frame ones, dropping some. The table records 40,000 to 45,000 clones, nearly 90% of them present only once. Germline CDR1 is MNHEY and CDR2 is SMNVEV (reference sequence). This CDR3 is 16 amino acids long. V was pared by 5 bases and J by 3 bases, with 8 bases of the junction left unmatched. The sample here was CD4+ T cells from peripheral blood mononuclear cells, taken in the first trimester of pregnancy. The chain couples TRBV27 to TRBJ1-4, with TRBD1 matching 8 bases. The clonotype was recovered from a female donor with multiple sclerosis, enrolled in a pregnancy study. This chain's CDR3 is CASSRLGTGPNEKLFF. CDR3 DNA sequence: TGTGCCAGCAGTCGGCTTGGGACAGGTCCTAATGAAAAACTGTTTTTT.